This T cell receptor beta chain was captured in a study of technical replicates of blood from a handful of donors. Only in-frame clones appear in the TCRdb table, and some are missing; sequencing was by immunoSEQ multiplex PCR. Altogether some 14,000 clones are present, roughly 94% being singletons, with the ten largest covering around 7.4%. The V end lost 2 bases, the J end lost 1 base, and 8 bases lay between the germline ends. This CDR3 contains 15 residues. The germline CDR1 and CDR2 sequences are MDHEN and SYDVKM. Sequencing was carried out using PBMCs. The chain links TRBV28 to TRBJ2-2; weak D call: TRBD2 (5 bases). This clonotype was sampled from a human donor in good health. CDR3 amino acids: CASSLGLLNTGELFF. The CDR3 DNA is TGTGCCAGCAGTTTAGGACTTTTGAACACCGGGGAGCTGTTTTTT.